This T cell receptor (beta chain) appears in the sequencing data of a study of T cell changes during pregnancy in multiple sclerosis. Clones were sequenced by immunoSEQ multiplex PCR, and TCRdb holds only the in-frame ones, with some missing. The data contain tens of thousands of clones, 90% to 95% of them singletons. CDR3 size: 12 residues. Germline CDR1 is MNHEY and CDR2 is SVGAGI. Trimming removed 5 bases from V and 10 bases from J; junction bases left unmatched: 7. The starting material was peripheral blood, obtained in the third trimester of pregnancy. The clonotype was recovered from a female donor with multiple sclerosis, enrolled in a pregnancy study. The V and J genes are TRBV6-5 and TRBJ1-1, with 7 bases lining up with TRBD1. CDR3: CASSNRQGAAFF. CDR3 bases: TGTGCCAGCAGTAACAGACAGGGTGCAGCTTTCTTT.